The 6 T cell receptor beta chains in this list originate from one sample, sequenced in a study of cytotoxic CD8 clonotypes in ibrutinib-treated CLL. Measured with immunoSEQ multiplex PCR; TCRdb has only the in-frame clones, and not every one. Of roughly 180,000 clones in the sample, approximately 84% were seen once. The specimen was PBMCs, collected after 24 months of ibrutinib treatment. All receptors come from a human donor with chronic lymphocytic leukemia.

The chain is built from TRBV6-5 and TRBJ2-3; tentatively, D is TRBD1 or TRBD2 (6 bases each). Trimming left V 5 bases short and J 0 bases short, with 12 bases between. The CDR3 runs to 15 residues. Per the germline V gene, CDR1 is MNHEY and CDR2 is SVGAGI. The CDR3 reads CASSGGRTSTDTQYF. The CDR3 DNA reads TGTGCCAGCAGTGGGGGGCGCACCAGCACAGATACGCAGTATTTT.

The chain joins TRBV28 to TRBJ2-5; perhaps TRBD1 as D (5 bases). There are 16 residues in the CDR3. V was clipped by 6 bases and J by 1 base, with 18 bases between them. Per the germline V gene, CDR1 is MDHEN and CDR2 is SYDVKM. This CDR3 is CASRKDTQGLQETQYF. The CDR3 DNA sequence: TGTGCCAGCAGAAAGGACACTCAAGGCCTCCAAGAGACCCAGTACTTC. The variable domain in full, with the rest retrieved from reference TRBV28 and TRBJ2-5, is DVKVTQSSRYLVKRTGEKVFLECVQDMDHENMFWYRQDPGLGLRLIYFSYDVKMKEKGDIPEGYSVSREKKERFSLILESASTNQTSMYLCASRKDTQGLQETQYFGPGTRLLVL.

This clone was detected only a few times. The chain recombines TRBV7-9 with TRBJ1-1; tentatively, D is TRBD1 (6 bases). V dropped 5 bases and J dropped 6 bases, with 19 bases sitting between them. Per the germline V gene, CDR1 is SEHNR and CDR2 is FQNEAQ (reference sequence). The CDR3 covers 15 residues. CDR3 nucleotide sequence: TGTGCCAGCAGCCCTACACAGGGATTCAGTTCTGAAGCTTTCTTT. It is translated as CASSPTQGFSSEAFF.

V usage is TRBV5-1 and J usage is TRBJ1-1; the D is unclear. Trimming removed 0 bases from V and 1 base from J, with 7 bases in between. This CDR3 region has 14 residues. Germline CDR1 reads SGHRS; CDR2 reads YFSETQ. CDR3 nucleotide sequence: TGCGCCAGCAGCTTGGCAGGAACGAACACTGAAGCTTTCTTT. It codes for CASSLAGTNTEAFF.

DNA of the CDR3: TGTGCCAGCAGTTTGCCCCGTAAGACCCAGTACTTC. It encodes CASSLPRKTQYF. This chain joins TRBV28 and TRBJ2-5; D not certain. The CDR3 is made up of 12 amino acids. Per the germline V gene, CDR1 is MDHEN and CDR2 is SYDVKM. V lost 3 bases and J 6 bases, leaving 8 bases between the germline ends.

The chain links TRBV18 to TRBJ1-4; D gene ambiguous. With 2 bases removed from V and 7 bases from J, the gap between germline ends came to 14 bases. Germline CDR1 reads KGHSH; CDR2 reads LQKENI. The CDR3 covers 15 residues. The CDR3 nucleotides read TGTGCCAGCTCACCAAGGAACGGGCACCCTGAAAAACTGTTTTTT. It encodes CASSPRNGHPEKLFF. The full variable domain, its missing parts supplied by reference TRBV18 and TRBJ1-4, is NAGVMQNPRHLVRRRGQEARLRCSPMKGHSHVYWYRQLPEEGLKFMVYLQKENIIDESGMPKERFSAEFPKEGPSILRIQQVVRGDSAAYFCASSPRNGHPEKLFFGSGTQLSVL.